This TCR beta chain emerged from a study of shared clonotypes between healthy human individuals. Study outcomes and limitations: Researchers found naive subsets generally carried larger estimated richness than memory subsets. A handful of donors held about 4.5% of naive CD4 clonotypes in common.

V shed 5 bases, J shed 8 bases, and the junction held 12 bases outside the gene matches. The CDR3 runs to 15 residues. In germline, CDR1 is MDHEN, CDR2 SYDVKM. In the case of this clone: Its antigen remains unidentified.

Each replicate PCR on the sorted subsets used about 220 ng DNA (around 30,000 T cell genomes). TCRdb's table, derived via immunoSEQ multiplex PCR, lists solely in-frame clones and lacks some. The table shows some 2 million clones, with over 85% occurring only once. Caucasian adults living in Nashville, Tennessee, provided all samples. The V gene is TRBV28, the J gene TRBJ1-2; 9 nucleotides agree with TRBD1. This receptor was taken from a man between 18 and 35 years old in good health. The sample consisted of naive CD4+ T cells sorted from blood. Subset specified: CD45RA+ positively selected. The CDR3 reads CASSDPRTGANGYTF. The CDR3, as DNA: TGTGCCAGCAGTGATCCGAGGACAGGGGCGAACGGCTACACCTTC.